This is a list of T cell receptor beta chains from one sample in a study of blood T cells in healthy people across ages. TCRdb called the 5' RACE reads again in MiXCR, with one record for every CDR3 protein. The table shows around 1,900,000 distinct CDR3 sequences, with roughly 43% occurring only once. Sequencing input: blood. The receptors derive from a human donor in good health. Both conserved end residues are part of each CDR3. Fields, in order: D gene, V gene, clone size, J gene, CDR3 DNA, CDR3 protein. A D gene is named only where the DNA matches it firmly. Not every row has a clone size; where given, it reads once, few, many or a size class.

D: .
V: TRBV20-1
size: .
J: TRBJ2-1
DNA: TGCAGTGCTTCACACGAGTCAGGGCACTACAATGAGCAGTTCTTC
CDR3: CSASHESGHYNEQFF

D: .
V: TRBV5-6
size: .
J: TRBJ2-4
DNA: TGTGCCAGCAGCTTGGGGGCAGGGATGTTAGGGAACATTCAGTACTTC
CDR3: CASSLGAGMLGNIQYF

D: TRBD1
V: TRBV11-3
size: .
J: TRBJ2-3
DNA: TGTGCCAGCAGCACCCGGACAGGGGCCACCACAGATACGCAGTATTTT
CDR3: CASSTRTGATTDTQYF

D: TRBD2
V: TRBV29-1
size: many
J: TRBJ2-7
DNA: TGCAGCGTTGAAGAGGTAGCGGGGGCCTCCTACGAGCAGTACTTC
CDR3: CSVEEVAGASYEQYF

D: .
V: TRBV7-2
size: .
J: TRBJ2-6
DNA: TGTGCCAGCAGCCCCCACAGCTCTGGGGCCAGCGTCCTGACTTTC
CDR3: CASSPHSSGASVLTF

D: TRBD2
V: TRBV11-2
size: .
J: TRBJ2-7
DNA: TGTGCCAGCAGCCCTAACAGCGGGGAGTCCTACGAGCAGTACTTC
CDR3: CASSPNSGESYEQYF

D: .
V: TRBV27
size: few
J: TRBJ1-5
DNA: TGTGCCAGCAGTTCTACAGGGTTTTATCAGCCCCAGCATTTT
CDR3: CASSSTGFYQPQHF

D: .
V: TRBV5-1
size: .
J: TRBJ1-4
DNA: TGCGCCAGCAGCCCTGGACAGATATCTAATGAAAAACTGTTTTTT
CDR3: CASSPGQISNEKLFF

D: TRBD1
V: TRBV29-1
size: .
J: TRBJ1-2
DNA: TGCAGCGTTGAGGCTCGGACCGACAGGGACCTTAACTATGGCTACACCTTC
CDR3: CSVEARTDRDLNYGYTF

D: .
V: TRBV7-9
size: .
J: TRBJ2-6
DNA: TGTGCCAGCAGTGGGCCGGGGACTTCGAAGGCCAACGTCCTGACTTTC
CDR3: CASSGPGTSKANVLTF

D: .
V: TRBV7-2
size: few
J: TRBJ2-5
DNA: TGTGCCAGCAGCTCCCCCCCGGGGCAGGGAGAGACCCAGTACTTC
CDR3: CASSSPPGQGETQYF

D: TRBD2
V: TRBV7-9
size: .
J: TRBJ2-1
DNA: TGTGCCAGCAGCTTAGCTAGCGGGAACAATGAGCAGTTCTTC
CDR3: CASSLASGNNEQFF

D: TRBD1
V: TRBV5-1
size: .
J: TRBJ1-3
DNA: TGCGCCAGCAGCCGATCTTCGACAGGGGGCTCTGGAAACACCATATATTTT
CDR3: CASSRSSTGGSGNTIYF

D: TRBD1
V: TRBV9
size: .
J: TRBJ1-4
DNA: TGTGCCAGCAGCGCCAGGGGGCTAGGGGAAAAACTGTTTTTT
CDR3: CASSARGLGEKLFF

D: TRBD1
V: TRBV12-3/TRBV12-4
size: few
J: TRBJ1-1
DNA: TGTGCCAGCAGTTTGACAGGGAGTACGACTGAAGCTTTCTTT
CDR3: CASSLTGSTTEAFF

D: TRBD2
V: TRBV7-2
size: .
J: TRBJ2-1
DNA: TGTGCCAGCAGCCCCGCCTGGATTAGCGGGGGCAATGAGCAGTTCTTC
CDR3: CASSPAWISGGNEQFF

D: .
V: TRBV5-1
size: .
J: TRBJ2-4
DNA: TGCGCCAGCAGCTTGGACTACTGGGAGCAGTACTTC
CDR3: CASSLDYWEQYF

D: TRBD2
V: TRBV6-2/TRBV6-3
size: .
J: TRBJ2-1
DNA: TGTGCCAGCAGCAGAGGACTAGCGGGAGTTCTCGGAAATGAGCAGTTCTTC
CDR3: CASSRGLAGVLGNEQFF

D: .
V: TRBV5-1
size: .
J: TRBJ1-2
DNA: TGCGCCAGCGGCGCATCAGGACCACTGTCGGGAGGCTACACCTTC
CDR3: CASGASGPLSGGYTF

D: TRBD1
V: TRBV7-8
size: .
J: TRBJ2-7
DNA: TGTGCCAGCAGCTTAGTGGGGGACAGGGGGATCTCCTACGAGCAGTACTTC
CDR3: CASSLVGDRGISYEQYF

D: .
V: TRBV10-3
size: .
J: TRBJ1-4
DNA: TGTGCCATCAGTGAGGGGATTAGGGAAAAACTGTTTTTT
CDR3: CAISEGIREKLFF

D: .
V: TRBV11-2
size: .
J: TRBJ2-3
DNA: TGTGCCAGCAGCAACCGGGTCCGACGCCCAGATACGCAGTATTTT
CDR3: CASSNRVRRPDTQYF

D: .
V: TRBV15
size: .
J: TRBJ2-3
DNA: TGTGCCACCAGCAGGCCTCCTCAAGTCCCAGATACGCAGTATTTT
CDR3: CATSRPPQVPDTQYF

D: .
V: TRBV20-1
size: few
J: TRBJ1-1
DNA: TGCAGTGCTAGATGGGAAATGAACACTGAAGCTTTCTTT
CDR3: CSARWEMNTEAFF

D: TRBD2
V: TRBV11-3
size: .
J: TRBJ2-3
DNA: TGTGCCAGCAGCAAGAGACTAGCGGGGGGCACAGATACGCAGTATTTT
CDR3: CASSKRLAGGTDTQYF

D: TRBD1
V: TRBV12-3/TRBV12-4
size: .
J: TRBJ1-1
DNA: TGTGCCAGCAGTCCCCTAATTTGGACAGGAAAAGAAGCTTTCTTT
CDR3: CASSPLIWTGKEAFF

D: .
V: TRBV20-1
size: .
J: TRBJ2-5
DNA: TGCAGTGCCGGACGGGGGCTTGTTAAGGGAGAGACCCAGTACTTC
CDR3: CSAGRGLVKGETQYF

D: .
V: TRBV29-1
size: once
J: TRBJ1-1
DNA: TGCAGCGTTGTGGTTGGGGGCCGTGGGAACACTGAAGCTTTCTTT
CDR3: CSVVVGGRGNTEAFF

D: TRBD1
V: TRBV5-1
size: .
J: TRBJ2-5
DNA: TGCGCCAGCAGCGTGCCGGGACAGGGGGTCTATGAGCAGTACTTC
CDR3: CASSVPGQGVYEQYF

D: TRBD1
V: TRBV4-3
size: .
J: TRBJ2-2
DNA: TGCGCCAGCAGCCAAGTACAGGGGGTGTTCGGGGAGCTGTTTTTT
CDR3: CASSQVQGVFGELFF

D: .
V: TRBV7-2
size: .
J: TRBJ2-7
DNA: TGTGCCAGCAGCTTAGAGGGTATCTCCGCCTACGAGCAGTACTTC
CDR3: CASSLEGISAYEQYF

D: TRBD2
V: TRBV29-1
size: few
J: TRBJ2-5
DNA: TGCAGCGGTGAAGCGGGGGGGATGGAGACCCAGTACTTC
CDR3: CSGEAGGMETQYF

D: .
V: TRBV4-3
size: .
J: TRBJ2-3
DNA: TGCGCCAGCAGCCAAGAGGGGTCGGCTAGCCCCACAGATACGCAGTATTTT
CDR3: CASSQEGSASPTDTQYF

D: .
V: TRBV20-1
size: .
J: TRBJ1-1
DNA: TGCAGTGCTCTGAATCTCGATGAAGCTTTCTTT
CDR3: CSALNLDEAFF

D: .
V: TRBV20-1
size: .
J: TRBJ2-3
DNA: TGCAGTGCTAGAGCTCCTCCAGGGGTGGGATCAGATACGCAGTATTTT
CDR3: CSARAPPGVGSDTQYF

D: TRBD2
V: TRBV5-1
size: .
J: TRBJ2-3
DNA: TGCGCCAGCAGCTATAACGGGGGGACAGATACGCAGTATTTT
CDR3: CASSYNGGTDTQYF

D: .
V: TRBV9
size: .
J: TRBJ2-1
DNA: TGTGCCAGCAGCGTGAGGGGGACGAATGAGCAGTTCTTC
CDR3: CASSVRGTNEQFF

D: TRBD2
V: TRBV10-3
size: .
J: TRBJ2-2
DNA: TGTGCCATCGGCTCTAGCGGTGACACCGGGGAGCTGTTTTTT
CDR3: CAIGSSGDTGELFF

D: TRBD1
V: TRBV11-2
size: many
J: TRBJ2-5
DNA: TGTGCCAGCAGCCCCGGGACAGGGAGGGCAGAGACCCAGTACTTC
CDR3: CASSPGTGRAETQYF

D: .
V: TRBV28
size: once
J: TRBJ2-6
DNA: TGTGCCAGCAGAAATCGGGACGCTCACTATGGGGCCAACGTCCGGACTTTC
CDR3: CASRNRDAHYGANVRTF

D: .
V: TRBV7-2
size: few
J: TRBJ1-2
DNA: TGTGCCAGCACCCCGGGGGCATCTTCTCGGGGAGGCTACACCTTC
CDR3: CASTPGASSRGGYTF

D: .
V: TRBV5-1
size: .
J: TRBJ2-2
DNA: TGCGCCAGCTCCGGGACAATGAACACCGGGGAGCTGTTTTTT
CDR3: CASSGTMNTGELFF

D: .
V: TRBV7-9
size: .
J: TRBJ2-5
DNA: TGTGCCAGCAGCTTGGGGCCCGGGACAAGAAAAGAGACCCAGTACTTC
CDR3: CASSLGPGTRKETQYF

D: TRBD1
V: TRBV7-2
size: few
J: TRBJ1-6
DNA: TGTGCCAGCAGCCAAGAGGGGGCGCGGAATTCACCCCTCCACTTT
CDR3: CASSQEGARNSPLHF

D: TRBD1
V: TRBV5-1
size: few
J: TRBJ2-3
DNA: TGCGCCAGCAGCTCTACAGGGGAGTCCGATACGCAGTATTTT
CDR3: CASSSTGESDTQYF

D: .
V: TRBV29-1
size: .
J: TRBJ2-3
DNA: TGCAGCGTTGGACTCATGGCAGATACGCAGTATTTT
CDR3: CSVGLMADTQYF

D: .
V: TRBV28
size: .
J: TRBJ1-2
DNA: TGTGCCACCCAGGGACCTGGGTATGGCTACACCTTC
CDR3: CATQGPGYGYTF